The rows below give T cell receptor beta chains drawn from one sample of a study of CD8 T cells in ankylosing spondylitis. A single record per CDR3 protein comes from TCRdb applying MiXCR to the 5' RACE reads. Of about 150,000 distinct CDR3 sequences in the sample, roughly 44% were seen once. The sample comprised synovial fluid, either unsorted or a sorted T cell fraction (not recorded which). The receptors shown here come from a male donor with ankylosing spondylitis. The CDR3 runs from the conserved cysteine through the conserved F or W. The D gene is left open where the match is weak. Only part of the rows carry a size: once, few, many, or a class if the clone is expanded.

j_call d_call v_call clone_size cdr3_aa cdr3_nt
TRBJ1-1 TRBD1 TRBV5-5 once CASSLTGVYTEAFF TGTGCCAGCAGCTTAACAGGGGTTTACACTGAAGCTTTCTTT
TRBJ1-4 TRBD1 TRBV10-3 . CAIRGTGGEKLFF TGTGCCATCAGAGGGACAGGGGGCGAAAAACTGTTTTTT
TRBJ1-1 TRBD1 TRBV28 few CASSLFDRGQDTEAFF TGTGCCAGCAGTTTATTCGACAGGGGGCAAGACACTGAAGCTTTCTTT
TRBJ2-5 TRBD1 TRBV4-1 . CASSQPVPGQTHYQETQYF TGCGCCAGCAGCCAACCGGTCCCGGGACAGACACACTACCAAGAGACCCAGTACTTC
TRBJ2-4 TRBD2 TRBV4-3 . CASSQEVREEVKNIQYF TGCGCCAGCAGCCAAGAGGTGCGGGAGGAAGTCAAAAACATTCAGTACTTC
TRBJ2-1 . TRBV11-3 . CASSPPGALENEQFF TGTGCCAGCAGCCCGCCGGGGGCCCTTGAAAATGAGCAGTTCTTC
TRBJ2-1 . TRBV7-9 . CASTSTGWEQFF TGTGCCAGCACCTCTACAGGATGGGAGCAGTTCTTC
TRBJ2-7 . TRBV7-6 . CASSLAINEQYF TGTGCCAGCAGCTTAGCAATTAACGAGCAGTACTTC
TRBJ2-5 TRBD2 TRBV12-3/TRBV12-4 few CASSLGLAGEETQYF TGTGCCAGCAGTTTGGGGCTAGCGGGAGAAGAGACCCAGTACTTC
TRBJ2-5 . TRBV20-1 . CSARDGLAIETQYF TGCAGTGCTAGAGATGGGCTAGCAATCGAGACCCAGTACTTC
TRBJ1-1 . TRBV29-1 few CSVEVGRWGGVGNTEAFF TGCAGCGTTGAAGTCGGCAGGTGGGGTGGGGTAGGGAACACTGAAGCTTTCTTT
TRBJ1-5 . TRBV12-3/TRBV12-4 few CASTTLGRDYSNQPQHF TGTGCCAGCACCACTTTGGGGAGGGATTATAGCAATCAGCCCCAGCATTTT
TRBJ1-5 . TRBV19 few CASSMGGLQPQHF TGTGCCAGTAGTATGGGGGGGCTACAGCCCCAGCATTTT
TRBJ2-7 . TRBV4-1 medium-sized CASSSQGQPYEQYF TGCGCCAGCAGCTCCCAGGGGCAGCCCTACGAGCAGTACTTC
TRBJ2-3 . TRBV7-9 few CASSLSPGGVGDTQYF TGTGCCAGCAGCTTAAGTCCCGGGGGCGTCGGAGATACGCAGTATTTT
TRBJ2-5 . TRBV15 . CATSTFTVGPHQAQYF TGTGCCACCAGCACATTCACAGTAGGGCCCCATCAGGCCCAGTACTTC
TRBJ2-2 . TRBV2 . CASRGTSTGELFF TGTGCCAGCAGAGGGACAAGCACCGGGGAGCTGTTTTTT
TRBJ2-1 TRBD2 TRBV24-1 many CATSDLRGTRDSSYNEQFF TGTGCCACCAGTGATTTGCGAGGGACTAGGGACTCGTCCTACAATGAGCAGTTCTTC
TRBJ2-1 TRBD2 TRBV6-1 . CASSPRGWRGDEQFF TGTGCCAGCAGTCCCCGTGGCTGGCGGGGGGATGAGCAGTTCTTC
TRBJ2-7 TRBD1 TRBV20-1 . CSARDWGQGEYEQYF TGCAGTGCTAGAGATTGGGGACAGGGGGAGTACGAGCAGTACTTC
TRBJ2-3 . TRBV27 . CASSFLRPDTDTQYF TGTGCCAGCAGTTTTTTGAGGCCCGACACAGATACGCAGTATTTT
TRBJ1-2 TRBD1 TRBV5-1 . CASSLDGLGQLYGYTF TGCGCCAGCAGCTTGGATGGTTTGGGACAGCTCTATGGCTACACCTTC
TRBJ1-2 . TRBV6-5 . CASSYWRGSNGYTF TGTGCCAGCAGTTACTGGAGAGGATCTAACGGCTACACCTTC
TRBJ2-2 . TRBV28 . CASSDRVNTGELFF TGTGCCAGCAGTGACCGGGTTAACACCGGGGAGCTGTTTTTT
TRBJ2-7 TRBD2 TRBV29-1 . CSVLTSGAYEQYF TGCAGCGTGTTGACTAGCGGGGCCTACGAGCAGTACTTC
TRBJ2-3 TRBD2 TRBV4-2 . CASSQTSGRARDTQYF TGTGCCAGCAGCCAAACCAGCGGGAGGGCCAGAGATACGCAGTATTTT
TRBJ2-7 TRBD2 TRBV24-1 . CATSGTSGGTYEQYF TGTGCCACCAGTGGAACTAGCGGGGGGACCTACGAGCAGTACTTC
TRBJ2-3 TRBD2 TRBV5-1 . CASSIQPGLAGYTDTQYF TGCGCCAGCAGCATCCAACCGGGACTAGCGGGGTACACAGATACGCAGTATTTT
TRBJ2-7 . TRBV7-6 . CASSFLWGYEQYF TGTGCCAGCAGCTTCCTGTGGGGCTACGAGCAGTACTTC
TRBJ1-1 . TRBV12-3/TRBV12-4 . CASSFATVNTEAFF TGTGCCAGCAGTTTCGCCACGGTGAACACTGAAGCTTTCTTT
TRBJ2-5 TRBD1 TRBV15 many CATHRGHGETQYF TGTGCCACTCACAGGGGGCATGGAGAGACCCAGTACTTC
TRBJ1-1 . TRBV10-3 . CAISEFLRHQEAFF TGTGCCATCAGTGAGTTCTTACGACACCAAGAAGCTTTCTTT
TRBJ2-5 . TRBV11-2 . CASSPGQWIETQYF TGTGCCAGCAGCCCCGGACAGTGGATCGAGACCCAGTACTTC
TRBJ1-1 . TRBV5-8 few CASTSWGVVNTEAFF TGTGCCAGCACCTCCTGGGGGGTCGTAAACACTGAAGCTTTCTTT
TRBJ2-4 . TRBV27 . CASSRWGRAKNIQYF TGTGCCAGCAGTAGGTGGGGGCGAGCCAAAAACATTCAGTACTTC
TRBJ1-2 TRBD1 TRBV7-9 . CASSLTTGAGIGGYTF TGTGCCAGCAGCTTAACGACAGGGGCAGGGATAGGTGGCTACACCTTC
TRBJ2-7 . TRBV12-3/TRBV12-4 . CASSPVLMSYEQYF TGTGCCAGCAGTCCAGTTCTGATGAGCTACGAGCAGTACTTC
TRBJ2-6 . TRBV6-1 few CASSEDNSGANVLTF TGTGCCAGCAGTGAAGATAACTCTGGGGCCAACGTCCTGACTTTC
TRBJ2-1 . TRBV27 . CASSPLTTRAHNEQFF TGTGCCAGCAGTCCGCTGACTACTAGGGCCCACAATGAGCAGTTCTTC
TRBJ1-1 TRBD1 TRBV5-1 . CASSFSPGTGGMNTEAFF TGCGCCAGCAGCTTTTCACCCGGGACAGGGGGCATGAACACTGAAGCTTTCTTT
TRBJ2-1 TRBD2 TRBV20-1 . CSARGLAGEREQFF TGCAGTGCTAGAGGACTAGCGGGAGAAAGGGAGCAGTTCTTC
TRBJ2-3 . TRBV9 . CASSVGPPVFNTQYF TGTGCCAGCAGCGTAGGACCTCCCGTTTTCAATACGCAGTATTTT
TRBJ1-5 . TRBV4-1 . CASSQEAGDQPQHF TGCGCCAGCAGCCAAGAAGCAGGGGATCAGCCCCAGCATTTT
TRBJ1-1 . TRBV14 . CASSRFTTTEAFF TGTGCCAGCAGCCGGTTTACCACCACTGAAGCTTTCTTT
TRBJ1-1 . TRBV7-9 . CASPPDDWVTSGTEAFF TGTGCCAGCCCCCCTGACGATTGGGTGACTTCTGGCACTGAAGCTTTCTTT
TRBJ2-7 . TRBV23-1 many CASSQQGALCEQYF TGCGCCAGCAGTCAACAGGGTGCCCTCTGCGAGCAGTACTTC
TRBJ2-1 . TRBV4-3 many CASSAGAYNEQFF TGCGCCAGCAGCGCAGGGGCGTACAATGAGCAGTTCTTC
TRBJ2-7 TRBD2 TRBV7-9 . CASSLAFSSGTYEQYF TGTGCCAGCAGCTTAGCGTTTTCTAGCGGCACCTACGAGCAGTACTTC
TRBJ2-7 . TRBV10-3 few CAISEPGFYEQYF TGTGCCATCAGTGAGCCAGGGTTTTACGAGCAGTACTTC
TRBJ2-5 . TRBV4-2 . CASSQEEWEETQYF TGTGCCAGCAGCCAAGAAGAGTGGGAAGAGACCCAGTACTTC
TRBJ2-3 . TRBV28 . CASSFESTGDYSPLPPSTDTQYF TGTGCCAGCAGTTTCGAGTCGACAGGGGACTACAGTCCTCTACCCCCAAGCACAGATACGCAGTATTTT
TRBJ1-5 TRBD1 TRBV20-1 . CSARDLDTGGQPQHF TGCAGTGCTAGAGATCTGGATACAGGGGGTCAGCCCCAGCATTTT
TRBJ2-7 TRBD2 TRBV10-3 few CAIRGTSGGNYEQYF TGTGCCATCAGAGGGACTAGCGGGGGAAACTACGAGCAGTACTTC
TRBJ2-2 . TRBV6-2/TRBV6-3 . CASSWQGDTGELFF TGTGCCAGCAGTTGGCAGGGTGACACCGGGGAGCTGTTTTTT
TRBJ2-7 . TRBV20-1 . CSARGQGDYEQYF TGCAGTGCTAGAGGGCAGGGAGACTACGAGCAGTACTTC